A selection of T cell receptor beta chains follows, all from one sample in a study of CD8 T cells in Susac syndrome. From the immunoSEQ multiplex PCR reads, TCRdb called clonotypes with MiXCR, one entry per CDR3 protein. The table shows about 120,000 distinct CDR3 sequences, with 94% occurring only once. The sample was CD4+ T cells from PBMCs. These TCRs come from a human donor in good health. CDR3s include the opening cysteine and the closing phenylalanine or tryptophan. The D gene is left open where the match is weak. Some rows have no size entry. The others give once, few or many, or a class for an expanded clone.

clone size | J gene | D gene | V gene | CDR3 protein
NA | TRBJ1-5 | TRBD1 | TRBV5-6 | CASSLQGAGINNQPQHF
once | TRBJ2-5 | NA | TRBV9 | CASSPGSLAGKETQYF
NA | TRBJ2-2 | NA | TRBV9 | CASSVTMPANTGELFF
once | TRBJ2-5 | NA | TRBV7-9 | CASSLARAVQETQYF
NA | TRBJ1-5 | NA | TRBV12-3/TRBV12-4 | CASSAAAGGQPQHF
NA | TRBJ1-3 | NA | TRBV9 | CASSVLPGNTIYF
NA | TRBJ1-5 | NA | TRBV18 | CASSPKMEEPQHF
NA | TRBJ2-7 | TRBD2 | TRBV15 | CATSRETSGTYEQYF
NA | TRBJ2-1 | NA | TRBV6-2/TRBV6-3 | CASSPSNEQFF
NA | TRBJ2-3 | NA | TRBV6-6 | CASSYSRATSTDTQYF
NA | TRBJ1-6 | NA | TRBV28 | CASSLGSWGAPDSPLHF
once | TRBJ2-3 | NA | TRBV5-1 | CASSFTGPTSPVSTDTQYF
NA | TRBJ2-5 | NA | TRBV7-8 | CASSSGLLETQYF
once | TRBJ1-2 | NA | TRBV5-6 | CASSLGDSYTF
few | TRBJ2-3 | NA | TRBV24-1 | CATSDLTGLADTQYF
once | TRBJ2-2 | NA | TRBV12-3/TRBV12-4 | CASLVREQGELFF
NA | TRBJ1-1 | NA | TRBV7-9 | CASSLADRNTEAFF
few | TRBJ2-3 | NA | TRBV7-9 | CASSLVGDTQYF
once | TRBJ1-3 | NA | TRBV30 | CAWGRSFPGNTIYF
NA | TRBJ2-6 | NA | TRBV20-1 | CSARMGSGANVLTF
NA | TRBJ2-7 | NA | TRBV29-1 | CSVESPGGPEQYF
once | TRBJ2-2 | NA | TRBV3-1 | CASSQEGRADRNTGELFF
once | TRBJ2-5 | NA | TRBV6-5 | CASSYSGYLGKETQYF
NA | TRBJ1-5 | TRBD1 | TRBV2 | CATGQERDQPQHF
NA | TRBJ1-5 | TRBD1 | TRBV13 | CASSLGGGGNQPQHF
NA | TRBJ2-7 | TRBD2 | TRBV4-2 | CASSQGSSGAGREQYF
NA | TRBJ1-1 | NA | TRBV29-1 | CSVVRVGNTEAFF
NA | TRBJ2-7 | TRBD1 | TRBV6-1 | CASSDVTGQGEEQYF
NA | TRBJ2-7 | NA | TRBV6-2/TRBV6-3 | CASSYGGPSYEQYF
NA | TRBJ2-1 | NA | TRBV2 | CASLGRVVDNEQFF
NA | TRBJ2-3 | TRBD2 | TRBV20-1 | CSANGLAGVGTDTQYF
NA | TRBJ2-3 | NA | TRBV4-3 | CASSINRRGTDTQYF
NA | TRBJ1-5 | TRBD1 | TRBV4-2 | CASSHGQGDQPQHF
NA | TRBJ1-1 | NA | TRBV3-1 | CASSQERTGLVNTEAFF
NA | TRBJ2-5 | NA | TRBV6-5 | CASSWRGTETQYF
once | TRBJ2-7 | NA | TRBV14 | CASSPLGLGEQYF
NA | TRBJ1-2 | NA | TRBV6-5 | CASSYSRLGNSGGPIYGYTF
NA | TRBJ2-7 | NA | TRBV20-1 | CSARGFGAVTYEQYF
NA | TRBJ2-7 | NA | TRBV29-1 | CSVLGGTMGGGYEQYF
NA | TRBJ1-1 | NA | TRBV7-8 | CASSLDRQTGLEAFF
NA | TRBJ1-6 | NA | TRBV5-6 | CASTETGSPLHF
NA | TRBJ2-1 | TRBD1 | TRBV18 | CASSPPGTGVIF
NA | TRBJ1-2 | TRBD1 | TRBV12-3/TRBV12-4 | CASSFGDRVSGYTF
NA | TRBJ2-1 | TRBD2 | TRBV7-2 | CASSTAGTSSNEQFF
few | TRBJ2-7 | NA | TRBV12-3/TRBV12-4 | CASSLGRDPYEQYF
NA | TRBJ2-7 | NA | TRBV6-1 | CASSELAVSYEQYF
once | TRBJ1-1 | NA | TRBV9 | CASSVGTAEVFF
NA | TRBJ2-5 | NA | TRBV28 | CASTHGGAALGETQYF
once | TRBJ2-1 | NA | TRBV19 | CASSQVNEQFF
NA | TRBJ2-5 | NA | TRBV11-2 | CASSLGWETQYF
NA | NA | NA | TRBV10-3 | CAISESVQKGYEQYF
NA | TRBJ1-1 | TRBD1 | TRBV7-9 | CASSPGTGGPNTEAFF
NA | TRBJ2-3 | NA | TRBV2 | CASIEGPSSDTQYF
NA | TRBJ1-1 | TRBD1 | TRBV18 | CASSPGQGSGTEAFF